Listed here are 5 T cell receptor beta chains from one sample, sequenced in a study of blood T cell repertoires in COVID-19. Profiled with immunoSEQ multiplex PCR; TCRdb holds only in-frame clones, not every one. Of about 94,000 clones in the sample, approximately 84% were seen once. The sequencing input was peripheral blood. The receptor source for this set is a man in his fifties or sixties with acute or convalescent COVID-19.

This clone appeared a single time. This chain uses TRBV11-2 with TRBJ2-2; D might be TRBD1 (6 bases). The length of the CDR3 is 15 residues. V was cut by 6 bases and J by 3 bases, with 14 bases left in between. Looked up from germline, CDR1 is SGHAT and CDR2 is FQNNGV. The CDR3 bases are TGTGCCAGCAGGCCTCAGGGGACCTACACCGGGGAGCTGTTTTTT. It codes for CASRPQGTYTGELFF. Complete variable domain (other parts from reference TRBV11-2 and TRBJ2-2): EAGVAQSPRYKIIEKRQSVAFWCNPISGHATLYWYQQILGQGPKLLIQFQNNGVVDDSQLPKDRFSAERLKGVDSTLKIQPAKLEDSAVYLCASRPQGTYTGELFFGEGSRLTVL.

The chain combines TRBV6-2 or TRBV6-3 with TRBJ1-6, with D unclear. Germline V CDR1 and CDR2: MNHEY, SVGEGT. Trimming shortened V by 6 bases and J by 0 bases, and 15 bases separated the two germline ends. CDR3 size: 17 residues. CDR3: CASSDWVGSSYNSPLHF. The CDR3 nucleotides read TGTGCCAGCAGCGACTGGGTCGGTAGCTCCTATAATTCACCCCTCCACTTT.

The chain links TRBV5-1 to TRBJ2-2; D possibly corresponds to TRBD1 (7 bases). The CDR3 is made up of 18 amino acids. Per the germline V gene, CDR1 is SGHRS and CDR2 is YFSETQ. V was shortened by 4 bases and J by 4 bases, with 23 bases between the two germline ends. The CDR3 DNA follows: TGCGCCAGCAGCCCGCTAGCCGGAGGGGGACAGCTCACCGGGGAGCTGTTTTTT. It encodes CASSPLAGGGQLTGELFF.

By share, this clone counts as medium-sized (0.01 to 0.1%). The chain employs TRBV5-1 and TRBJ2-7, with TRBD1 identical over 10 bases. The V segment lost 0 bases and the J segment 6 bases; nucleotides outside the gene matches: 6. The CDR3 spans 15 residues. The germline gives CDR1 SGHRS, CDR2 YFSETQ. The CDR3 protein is CASSLAGTGALEQYF. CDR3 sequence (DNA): TGCGCCAGCAGCTTGGCCGGGACAGGGGCCCTCGAGCAGTACTTC.

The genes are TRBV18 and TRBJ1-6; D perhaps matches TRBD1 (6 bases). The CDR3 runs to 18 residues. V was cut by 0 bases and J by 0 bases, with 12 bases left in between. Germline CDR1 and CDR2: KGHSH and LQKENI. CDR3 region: CASSPPSGVHSYNSPLHF. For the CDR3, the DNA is TGTGCCAGCTCACCACCCTCAGGGGTCCACTCCTATAATTCACCCCTCCACTTT. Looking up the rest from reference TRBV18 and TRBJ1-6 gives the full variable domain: NAGVMQNPRHLVRRRGQEARLRCSPMKGHSHVYWYRQLPEEGLKFMVYLQKENIIDESGMPKERFSAEFPKEGPSILRIQQVVRGDSAAYFCASSPPSGVHSYNSPLHFGNGTRLTVT.